A single sample is the source of the 17 T cell receptor beta chains below, sequenced in a study of shared clonotypes between healthy human individuals. Naive CD8 cells were CD45RO-negative, positively selected for CCR7, excluding terminally differentiated effector memory CD45RA+ cells. Produced via immunoSEQ multiplex PCR; TCRdb's table is partial and in-frame only. The sample holds millions of clones, over 85% seen once. Sequencing input: naive CD8+ T cells sorted from blood. The receptor set was obtained from a man aged 18 to 30 in good health.

The chain is built from TRBV7-3 and TRBJ2-3; 10 nucleotides match TRBD2. The CDR3 is 14 residues long. Germline V CDR1 and CDR2: SGHTA, FQGTGA. After removal of 2 bases from V and 4 bases from J, the junction contained 0 bases not matched to a gene. The CDR3 region is CASSLLAGADTQYF. The CDR3 DNA sequence: TGTGCCAGCAGCTTACTAGCGGGGGCAGATACGCAGTATTTT.

The genes are TRBV4-2 and TRBJ1-6; no reliable D call. The V gene lost 0 bases and the J gene lost 14 bases, with 17 bases spanning the gap. The germline V gene encodes CDR1 LGHNA and CDR2 YNFKEQ. The CDR3 extends over 15 amino acids. CDR3 region: CASSQDQLGLGALHF. The CDR3 region has the DNA TGTGCCAGCAGCCAAGATCAGCTCGGGCTTGGGGCCCTCCACTTT.

The chain couples TRBV19 to TRBJ2-7, with 7 positions matching TRBD2. The germline CDR1 and CDR2 sequences are LNHDA and SQIVND (reference sequence). This CDR3 has 14 residues. Germline trimming cut 5 bases from V and 3 bases from J; bases unmatched to any gene: 7. The CDR3 nucleotides read TGTGCCAGTAGTCCCGTAGCGGGTGGCTACGAGCAGTACTTC. As protein: CASSPVAGGYEQYF.

The V gene is TRBV15, the J gene TRBJ2-7; unclear D gene. Trimming cost V 1 base and J 7 bases, with 5 bases left between them. This CDR3 is 11 amino acids long. Germline assignment: CDR1 LNHNV and CDR2 YYDKDF (reference sequence). This CDR3 is CATSRGLEQYF. The CDR3 DNA reads as TGTGCCACCAGCAGAGGGTTAGAGCAGTACTTC.

V usage is TRBV10-2 and J usage is TRBJ2-7; TRBD2 aligns across 8 bases. In germline, CDR1 is WSHSY, CDR2 SAAADI. The CDR3 runs 13 residues. The ends lost 8 bases at V and 3 bases at J; junction bases unmatched: 6. The CDR3 is CASGETSDYEQYF. The CDR3 DNA sequence: TGCGCCAGCGGGGAGACTAGCGACTACGAGCAGTACTTC.

The chain has TRBV29-1 and TRBJ2-7, with D unclear. V lost 6 bases and J 2 bases, leaving 11 bases between the germline ends. Looked up from germline, CDR1 is SQVTM and CDR2 is ANQGSEA. The CDR3 runs to 12 residues. In DNA form, the CDR3 reads TGCAGCGTGACGGGCAGAACCTACGAGCAGTACTTC. Its translation is CSVTGRTYEQYF.

This rearrangement joins TRBV27 to TRBJ2-3; D unclear. The V gene lost 4 bases and the J gene lost 1 base, with 9 bases spanning the gap. In germline, CDR1 is MNHEY, CDR2 SMNVEV (reference sequence). The CDR3 consists of 14 residues. The CDR3 DNA is TGTGCCAGCAGTTCTTGGGCAGGCACAGATACGCAGTATTTT. Protein: CASSSWAGTDTQYF.

V gene TRBV4-1 combines with J gene TRBJ1-2; TRBD1 is a possible D gene (5 bases). Between the trimmed V and J ends, which lost 3 bases and 3 bases, there was a span of 11 bases. Germline V lookup: CDR1 MGHRA, CDR2 YSYEKL. The CDR3 runs to 14 residues. In DNA, the CDR3 is TGCGCCAGCAGCCAGAGAGGGACGGACTATGGCTACACCTTC. It is translated as CASSQRGTDYGYTF.

The rearrangement links TRBV5-1 to TRBJ1-3; TRBD1 might be the D (5 bases). Trimming removed 5 bases at V and 1 base at J, with 16 bases between. This CDR3 is built from 16 residues. Germline V gives CDR1 SGHRS, CDR2 YFSETQ. CDR3 loop: CASRAEPGRSGNTIYF. The DNA of the CDR3 is TGCGCCAGCAGAGCGGAACCGGGACGATCTGGAAACACCATATATTTT.

Comments on this clone: Other DNA sequences of this sample code for an identical CDR3. The chain recombines TRBV28 with TRBJ1-1; a possible D gene is TRBD1 (5 bases). The CDR3 totals 13 residues. From germline, CDR1 is MDHEN and CDR2 SYDVKM. Trimming took off 2 bases at V and 3 bases at J, with 7 bases between the two ends. The CDR3 region has the DNA TGTGCCAGCAGTTTACAGGGAGACACTGAAGCTTTCTTT. Its protein product is CASSLQGDTEAFF.

This chain joins TRBV7-8 and TRBJ2-3, with 12 bases matching TRBD2. V lost 1 base, J lost 3 bases, and 8 bases stayed unmatched. Germline CDR1 is SGHVS and CDR2 is FQNEAQ. This CDR3 comprises 18 residues. CDR3 residues: CASSLDGGLAGKTDTQYF. CDR3 nucleotides: TGTGCCAGCAGCTTAGACGGCGGACTAGCGGGGAAAACAGATACGCAGTATTTT. The full variable domain, in which reference TRBV7-8 and TRBJ2-3 provide the parts outside the CDR3, is GAGVSQSPRYKVAKRGQDVALRCDPISGHVSLFWYQQALGQGPEFLTYFQNEAQLDKSGLPSDRFFAERPEGSVSTLKIQRTQQEDSAVYLCASSLDGGLAGKTDTQYFGPGTRLTVL.

This chain joins TRBV25-1 and TRBJ2-2; 7 bases align to TRBD1. Germline lookup yields CDR1 MGHDK and CDR2 SYGVNS. There are 13 residues in the CDR3. Trimming took 8 bases from V and 4 from J; bases not matched to a gene: 4. The CDR3 DNA reads TGTGCCAGCCCGCGGACAGGCACCGGGGAGCTGTTTTTT. Its protein product is CASPRTGTGELFF. Complete variable domain (other parts from reference TRBV25-1 and TRBJ2-2): EADIYQTPRYLVIGTGKKITLECSQTMGHDKMYWYQQDPGMELHLIHYSYGVNSTEKGDLSSESTVSRIRTEHFPLTLESARPSHTSQYLCASPRTGTGELFFGEGSRLTVL.

V gene TRBV10-1 combines with J gene TRBJ2-1; D is ambiguous. Trimming removed 3 bases from V and 8 bases from J, with 11 bases in between. Germline assignment: CDR1 WNHNN and CDR2 SYGVQD (reference sequence). The CDR3 runs to 13 residues. DNA for the CDR3: TGCGCCAGCAGTGACGTTGGCTCGGATGAGCAGTTCTTC. This gives the protein CASSDVGSDEQFF.

The V call is TRBV7-2, the J call TRBJ2-1; 9 bases are shared with TRBD1. The CDR3 contains 14 residues. Germline V gene lookup returns CDR1 SGHTA and CDR2 FQGNSA. Losses at the gene ends were 5 bases for V and 8 bases for J; bases not matched to a gene: 7. The CDR3 region is CASSLWTGDDEQFF. The CDR3 DNA sequence: TGTGCCAGCAGCCTGTGGACAGGGGACGATGAGCAGTTCTTC. Filled out from reference TRBV7-2 and TRBJ2-1, the complete variable domain reads GAGVSQSPSNKVTEKGKDVELRCDPISGHTALYWYRQSLGQGLEFLIYFQGNSAPDKSGLPSDRFSAERTGGSVSTLTIQRTQQEDSAVYLCASSLWTGDDEQFFGPGTRLTVL.

This CDR3 is CATSGDQETQYF. In nucleotides, the CDR3 is TGTGCCACCTCAGGAGACCAAGAGACCCAGTACTTC. The chain joins TRBV19 to TRBJ2-5; the D is unclear. Germline V CDR1 and CDR2: LNHDA, SQIVND (reference sequence). The germline V and J ends were trimmed by 10 bases and 0 bases, with 9 bases remaining between them. The CDR3 totals 12 residues.

The chain combines TRBV2 with TRBJ2-1; perhaps TRBD1 as D (5 bases). CDR3 length: 14 amino acids. Trimming took 3 bases from V and 9 from J, leaving 15 bases between them. CDR1 is SNHLY, CDR2 FYNNEI, per germline. Here the CDR3 reads CASSDPRDSSEQFF. CDR3 sequence (DNA): TGTGCCAGCAGTGATCCCCGTGACAGTTCTGAGCAGTTCTTC.

Turning to this clone: Other DNA sequences within the sample encode an identical CDR3. The chain links TRBV10-3 to TRBJ1-1; D uncertain. There are 11 residues in the CDR3. V was trimmed by 4 bases and J by 5 bases, leaving 5 bases between them. Germline-derived CDR1 and CDR2 are ENHRY and SYGVKD. The CDR3 DNA sequence: TGTGCCATCAGTGCGGGAACTGAAGCTTTCTTT. Its translation: CAISAGTEAFF.